The 25 T cell receptor beta chains reported below all come from one sample, sequenced in a study of spatial heterogeneity in lung cancer. TCRdb re-derived calls from the 5' RACE reads in MiXCR, one entry per CDR3 protein. The profile shows about 11,000 distinct CDR3 sequences, approximately 25% of them singletons. This sample's time point: sample taken at primary tumor resection. Whole RNA was taken from tumor, nontumor lung or frozen PBMC; it was then sequenced unsorted. The sample in question was PBMCs, obtained at surgery. These TCRs come from a female donor with early-stage non-small cell lung cancer.

The table lists this clonotype with a few counts. The CDR3 coding sequence is TGCAGTGCTCCTGTTCCTAGCGGGAGCAATGAGCAGTTCTTC. Amino acid sequence: CSAPVPSGSNEQFF. The rearrangement joins TRBV20-1 to TRBJ2-1; 10 bases agree with TRBD2. CDR3 length equals 14 residues. Germline V gene sequence: CDR1 DFQATT, CDR2 SNEGSKA (reference sequence). The ends lost 5 bases at V and 6 bases at J; junction bases unmatched: 7.

This clonotype turned up a few times. The chain employs TRBV14 and TRBJ2-1; D call uncertain. The CDR3 has 11 residues. The V end lost 10 bases, the J end lost 10 bases, and 14 bases lay between the germline ends. Germline CDR1 SGHDN, CDR2 FVKESK. DNA of the CDR3: TGTGCCACCTGGGAACGGGCCGAGCAGTTCTTC. Amino acids: CATWERAEQFF.

The DNA of the CDR3 is TGTGCCAGCAGTCGACCCAGCGGGGGGTATGATAATGAGCAGTTCTTC. Protein sequence: CASSRPSGGYDNEQFF. The chain recombines TRBV6-5 with TRBJ2-1; 9 bases map to TRBD2. CDR3 size: 16 residues. V was pared by 5 bases and J by 7 bases, with 12 bases of the junction left unmatched. Germline assignment: CDR1 MNHEY and CDR2 SVGAGI.

By sample fraction, this clonotype is medium-sized. The CDR3 DNA is TGTGCCAGCACTAGCGGGAGTAACGAGCAGTACTTC. It is translated as CASTSGSNEQYF. The chain has TRBV2 and TRBJ2-7; TRBD2 matches at 10 bases. The CDR3 loop spans 12 amino acids. V dropped 7 bases and J dropped 5; count of bases not matched to a gene: 2. Germline-derived CDR1 and CDR2 are SNHLY and FYNNEI.

The sample holds many counts of this clonotype. This chain joins TRBV28 and TRBJ1-3; 8 positions agree with TRBD1. CDR3 length: 16 amino acids. Trimming took 0 bases from V and 0 from J; bases not matched to a gene: 1. CDR1 is MDHEN and CDR2 is SYDVKM in the germline V gene. The CDR3 DNA sequence: TGTGCCAGCAGTTTATGGACAGGGGACTCTGGAAACACCATATATTTT. It codes for CASSLWTGDSGNTIYF.

This clonotype has more than one count but fewer than ten. The rearrangement links TRBV3-1 to TRBJ2-3; perhaps D is TRBD1 or TRBD2 (5 bases each). The CDR3 runs to 15 residues. V was shortened by 2 bases and J by 7 bases, with 16 bases between the two germline ends. Per the germline V gene, CDR1 is LGHDT and CDR2 is YNNKEL (reference sequence). CDR3 DNA: TGTGCCAGCAGCCAATCGTCGGGACCACAGCATACGCAGTATTTT. Its translation: CASSQSSGPQHTQYF.

The chain has TRBV3-1 and TRBJ2-7; D not resolved. CDR1 is LGHDT and CDR2 is YNNKEL in the germline V gene (reference sequence). The CDR3 contains 12 residues. V lost 1 base and J 4 bases, leaving 5 bases between the germline ends. CDR3 in amino acids: CASSQVGYEQYF. DNA for the CDR3: TGTGCCAGCAGCCAAGTAGGTTACGAGCAGTACTTC.

In regard to this clonotype: It may be a read error: a sequence one base away is much more abundant. The J gene is TRBJ2-7, the V gene TRBV29-1; weak D call: TRBD1 (6 bases). V was pared by 4 bases and J by 8 bases, with 18 bases between. CDR3 length: 13 amino acids. Germline V lookup: CDR1 SQVTM, CDR2 ANQGSEA. The CDR3 loop is CSVATGDVLKQYF. The CDR3 nucleotides read TGCAGCGTTGCGACAGGAGATGTCCTCAAGCAGTACTTC.

This clonotype was recorded a few times. This chain links TRBV10-2 with TRBJ1-4; TRBD1 matches at 9 bases. V lost 2 bases to trimming and J lost 10 bases; unmatched junction nucleotides: 2. The CDR3 loop spans 13 amino acids. Germline lookup yields CDR1 WSHSY and CDR2 SAAADI. CDR3 region: CASSETQGAKLFF. The CDR3 DNA reads as TGCGCCAGCAGTGAGACACAGGGGGCAAAACTGTTTTTT.

In regard to this clonotype: A much larger clone is a single base away; this may be a read error. This chain connects TRBV7-9 to TRBJ2-2, with D unresolved. Looked up from germline, CDR1 is SEHNR and CDR2 is FQNEAQ (reference sequence). The CDR3 is 14 amino acids. CDR3 region: CTSSLGLLTGELFF. For the CDR3, the DNA is TGTACCAGCAGCTTAGGGCTTCTCACCGGGGAGCTGTTTTTT.

The V and J genes are TRBV3-1 and TRBJ2-7; D gene uncertain. Germline-derived CDR1 and CDR2 are LGHDT and YNNKEL (reference sequence). Trimming removed 1 base at V and 0 bases at J, with 7 bases between. The CDR3 extends over 14 amino acids. CDR3: CASSQAGFSYEQYF. The CDR3 nucleotides are TGTGCCAGCAGCCAAGCCGGCTTCTCCTACGAGCAGTACTTC.

As concerns this clonotype: A read error may produce the germline difference seen at one junction end. The rearrangement links TRBV7-2 to TRBJ1-5, with D uncertain. Germline V gives CDR1 SGHTA, CDR2 FQGNSA. This CDR3 region has 13 residues. The chain's CDR3 is CASSLIGNLPQHF. CDR3 in DNA: TGTGCCAGCAGCTTAATTGGCAATCTGCCCCAGCATTTT.

This clonotype was detected a few times. Relative to the germline gene, one junction end is altered; a read error may explain this. The chain joins TRBV29-1 to TRBJ1-1, with 10 bases fitting TRBD1. The CDR3 is made up of 11 amino acids. The germline CDR1 and CDR2 sequences are SQVTM and ANQGSEA. Here the CDR3 reads CSAGGGQGSVF. In nucleotides, the CDR3 is TGCAGCGCCGGTGGGGGACAGGGGTCGGTCTTT.

This clonotype turned up a few times. The gene calls are TRBV24-1 and TRBJ1-5; D not resolved. V lost 4 bases and J 4 bases, leaving 7 bases between the germline ends. This CDR3 has 13 residues. Germline-derived CDR1 and CDR2 are KGHDR and SFDVKD. For the CDR3, the DNA is TGTGCCACCAGTGAGACGGGAAATCAGCCCCAGCATTTT. It yields the protein CATSETGNQPQHF.

In the case of this clonotype: With a much larger clone just one base away, this may be a read error. This rearrangement joins TRBV3-1 to TRBJ2-1; TRBD2 agrees at 7 bases. V dropped 4 bases and J dropped 5; count of bases not matched to a gene: 11. From germline, CDR1 is LGHDT and CDR2 YNNKEL (reference sequence). The CDR3 consists of 16 residues. CDR3 amino acids: CASSPQTSRRHNEQFF. The DNA of the CDR3 is TGTGCCAGCAGCCCGCAGACTAGCAGGAGGCACAATGAGCAGTTCTTC.

This clonotype counts as medium-sized. CDR3 sequence (DNA): TGTGCCAGCAGCCTACCTACAGGGGATTCTAACTATGGCTACACCTTC. This encodes CASSLPTGDSNYGYTF. This chain joins TRBV7-9 and TRBJ1-2, with 7 bases aligning to TRBD1. This CDR3 spans 16 amino acids. The V and J ends lost 5 bases and 0 bases, in that order; junction bases with no gene match: 9. CDR1 and CDR2 (germline): SEHNR, FQNEAQ (reference sequence).

The V call is TRBV18, the J call TRBJ1-5; D not certain. Germline loops: CDR1 KGHSH, CDR2 LQKENI. The CDR3 covers 13 residues. V was shortened by 6 bases and J by 3 bases, with 9 bases between the two germline ends. CDR3 sequence: CASSLTDNQPQHF. CDR3 nucleotide sequence: TGTGCCAGCTCGCTGACGGACAATCAGCCCCAGCATTTT.

CDR3 sequence: CASRGTGTARNEQFF. The DNA of the CDR3 is TGTGCCAGCAGGGGGACAGGGACGGCTAGGAATGAGCAGTTCTTC. This chain joins TRBV6-1 and TRBJ2-1; 9 bases line up with TRBD1. V lost 6 bases, J lost 7 bases, and 10 bases stayed unmatched. Germline V gene lookup returns CDR1 MNHNS and CDR2 SASEGT. The length of the CDR3 is 15 residues.

This clonotype is medium-sized within its sample. The chain links TRBV20-1 to TRBJ2-7, with D possibly being TRBD1 or TRBD2 (5 bases each). From germline, CDR1 is DFQATT and CDR2 SNEGSKA (reference sequence). Deletions cut 5 bases from V and 2 bases from J, with 19 bases between. There are 15 residues in the CDR3. Here the CDR3 reads CSASHPGTETYEQYF. In DNA form, the CDR3 reads TGCAGTGCTTCGCATCCCGGGACCGAGACCTACGAGCAGTACTTC.

This chain uses TRBV27 with TRBJ2-2, with D perhaps given as TRBD1 or TRBD2 (5 bases each). The CDR3 spans 17 residues. V dropped 6 bases and J dropped 6 bases, with 23 bases sitting between them. Germline-derived CDR1 and CDR2 are MNHEY and SMNVEV (reference sequence). The CDR3 protein is CASSLRPGLRGSGELFF. The DNA of the CDR3 is TGTGCCAGCAGCCTACGCCCGGGATTAAGGGGTTCCGGGGAGCTGTTTTTT.

The chain is built from TRBV20-1 and TRBJ1-1; a possible D gene is TRBD1 (5 bases). CDR3 size: 17 residues. In germline, CDR1 is DFQATT, CDR2 SNEGSKA (reference sequence). Trimming shortened V by 0 bases and J by 1 base, and 18 bases separated the two germline ends. The CDR3 protein is CSARDGAGRGTNTEAFF. For the CDR3, the DNA is TGCAGTGCTAGAGATGGGGCAGGGCGCGGGACGAACACTGAAGCTTTCTTT.

This chain links TRBV20-1 with TRBJ2-1; 9 positions agree with TRBD2. Germline V gives CDR1 DFQATT, CDR2 SNEGSKA (reference sequence). There are 18 residues in the CDR3. The J segment lost 4 bases and the V segment lost 3 bases, leaving 16 bases of the junction unmatched. This CDR3 reads CSARGDSGRGDGYNEQFF. CDR3 DNA: TGCAGTGCTAGGGGGGATAGCGGGAGAGGGGACGGTTACAATGAGCAGTTCTTC.

This clonotype was recorded a few times. The chain joins TRBV12-5 to TRBJ1-1; 8 bases line up with TRBD1. CDR1 is LGHNT and CDR2 is FRNRAP in the germline V gene. The V segment lost 4 bases and the J segment 5 bases; nucleotides outside the gene matches: 9. The CDR3 has 15 residues. The CDR3, as DNA: TGTGCTAGTGGTTCGGGACAGGAATTTTCAACTGAAGCTTTCTTT. Its translation is CASGSGQEFSTEAFF.

This clonotype was seen only a few times. The rearrangement uses TRBV11-2 and TRBJ1-5; D perhaps matches TRBD1 (5 bases). Germline-derived CDR1 and CDR2 are SGHAT and FQNNGV. Trimming left V 5 bases short and J 9 bases short, with 17 bases between. The CDR3 is made up of 14 amino acids. CDR3 protein: CASSTGPNGSPQHF. CDR3 in DNA: TGTGCCAGCAGCACGGGACCCAACGGTTCGCCCCAGCATTTT. The full variable domain, with the rest looked up from reference TRBV11-2 and TRBJ1-5, is EAGVAQSPRYKIIEKRQSVAFWCNPISGHATLYWYQQILGQGPKLLIQFQNNGVVDDSQLPKDRFSAERLKGVDSTLKIQPAKLEDSAVYLCASSTGPNGSPQHFGDGTRLSIL.

This clonotype has ten or more counts. V usage is TRBV12-3 or TRBV12-4 and J usage is TRBJ1-5, with a possible D match to TRBD1 (5 bases). This CDR3 spans 13 amino acids. V lost 7 bases and J lost 5, with 12 bases in between. DNA for the CDR3: TGTGCCAGCACCCTGGGGGGAGATCAGCCCCAGCATTTT. Its translation: CASTLGGDQPQHF.